This T cell receptor beta chain was obtained from a study of blood T cell repertoires in COVID-19. Across the whole study: The analysed material was cDNA or gDNA that came from T cells, B-cell-depleted T cells, or PBMCs.

This clone was detected only once. With 2 bases clipped from V and 3 bases from J, the junction kept 10 bases outside the gene matches. The germline CDR1 and CDR2 sequences are SGHTA and FQGNSA. This CDR3 has 16 residues. TCRdb's table, derived via immunoSEQ multiplex PCR, lists solely in-frame clones and lacks some. This sample has fewer than 350,000 clones; 75% to 90% occur once, and the top ten carry roughly 5.2%. Across under 25 US areas, participants ranged in age from about 18 to 90 years. The sequence derives from a man aged 55 to 69 who had recovered from COVID-19. What was sequenced was PBMCs or T cells enriched from blood (not recorded which). V usage is TRBV7-2 and J usage is TRBJ2-7; 7 bases fit TRBD1. CDR3 DNA: TGTGCCAGCAGCTTATGGGGCAGGGGGAGCAGCTACGAGCAGTACTTC. Translated, it gives CASSLWGRGSSYEQYF.